Below are 32 T cell receptor beta chains sequenced from a single sample in a study of early T cells in non-severe SARS-CoV-2 infection. MiXCR, applied by TCRdb to the 5' RACE reads, yields one record per CDR3 protein. The data show tens of thousands of distinct CDR3 sequences, 9.5% to 13% seen once. Sequenced input: whole blood. The receptors derive from an adult who was a healthcare worker with PCR-confirmed SARS-CoV-2 infection or an uninfected control (not recorded which).

The V and J genes are TRBV3-1 and TRBJ2-7; tentative D call: TRBD1 (7 bases). CDR1 is LGHDT and CDR2 is YNNKEL in the germline V gene (reference sequence). V dropped 2 bases and J dropped 6 bases, with 14 bases sitting between them. The CDR3 is made up of 14 amino acids. The CDR3 DNA is TGTGCCAGCAGCCAACTGGGGCAGGGGGGCGAGCAGTACTTC. Its protein product is CASSQLGQGGEQYF.

The chain has TRBV10-1 and TRBJ2-2; a weak D match, TRBD1 (6 bases). The CDR3 has 13 residues. Trimming took off 6 bases at V and 7 bases at J, with 12 bases between the two ends. Germline V gene lookup returns CDR1 WNHNN and CDR2 SYGVQD (reference sequence). CDR3 DNA sequence: TGCGCCAGCAGCGACAGGCTGCACGGGGAGCTGTTTTTT. Translated, it gives CASSDRLHGELFF.

This clonotype was observed at least ten times. The chain couples TRBV27 to TRBJ2-7; tentatively, D is TRBD1 (5 bases). V lost 5 bases and J 7 bases, leaving 15 bases between the germline ends. The CDR3 covers 13 residues. Germline V CDR1 and CDR2: MNHEY, SMNVEV (reference sequence). As DNA, the CDR3 is TGTGCCAGCAGTCTGGGGCCCTTTGGAGAGCAGTACTTC. Translated, it gives CASSLGPFGEQYF.

This clonotype was picked up many times. The CDR3 here is CASSSGGRASETQYF. CDR3 sequence (DNA): TGTGCCAGTAGTTCCGGCGGGAGGGCAAGCGAGACCCAGTACTTC. The chain employs TRBV19 and TRBJ2-5, with 9 bases aligning to TRBD2. CDR1 LNHDA and CDR2 SQIVND come from the germline V gene (reference sequence). This CDR3 has 15 amino acids. J was trimmed by 5 bases and V by 5 bases; bases with no gene match: 9.

The gene calls are TRBV20-1 and TRBJ2-3, with 10 positions matching TRBD2. CDR3 length: 15 amino acids. Trimming took 3 bases from V and 4 from J; bases not matched to a gene: 7. Germline CDR1 and CDR2: DFQATT and SNEGSKA (reference sequence). CDR3 nucleotides: TGCAGTGCTAGCGAGTGGACTAGCGGCGCAGATACGCAGTATTTT. This sequence encodes CSASEWTSGADTQYF.

This clonotype was detected many times. This chain uses TRBV7-9 with TRBJ2-1; D may be TRBD1 (8 bases). The CDR3 runs 16 residues. V lost 4 bases and J 8 bases, leaving 21 bases between the germline ends. The germline V gene encodes CDR1 SEHNR and CDR2 FQNEAQ (reference sequence). The CDR3 protein is CASSSYLLTGGDEQFF. As DNA, the CDR3 is TGTGCCAGCAGCTCCTACCTACTTACAGGGGGGGATGAGCAGTTCTTC.

This clonotype was seen a handful of times. The chain recombines TRBV29-1 with TRBJ2-7; 9 bases align to TRBD2. The germline V gene has CDR1 SQVTM and CDR2 ANQGSEA. The CDR3 loop spans 13 amino acids. V was clipped by 4 bases and J by 2 bases; unmatched bases: 3. The CDR3 spells CSVAAGGTYEQYF. The CDR3 DNA follows: TGCAGCGTTGCTGCGGGAGGGACCTACGAGCAGTACTTC.

The CDR3 loop is CASSLLTGELFF. The CDR3 coding sequence is TGTGCCAGCAGTCTCCTGACCGGGGAGCTGTTTTTT. The rearrangement joins TRBV12-3 or TRBV12-4 to TRBJ2-2; D is unclear. The CDR3 runs to 12 residues. V was trimmed by 5 bases and J by 5 bases, leaving 6 bases between them.

This clonotype appeared many times. This sequence joins TRBV28 and TRBJ2-5, with D perhaps TRBD1 or TRBD2 (6 bases each). From germline, CDR1 is MDHEN and CDR2 SYDVKM. The CDR3 sequence is 14 residues long. V lost 5 bases and J 5 bases, leaving 15 bases between the germline ends. The chain's CDR3 is CASSPQGRRETQYF. Written as DNA, the CDR3 is TGTGCCAGCAGTCCCCAGGGGAGGCGTGAGACCCAGTACTTC. The whole variable domain, remainder taken from reference TRBV28 and TRBJ2-5, is DVKVTQSSRYLVKRTGEKVFLECVQDMDHENMFWYRQDPGLGLRLIYFSYDVKMKEKGDIPEGYSVSREKKERFSLILESASTNQTSMYLCASSPQGRRETQYFGPGTRLLVL.

This clonotype was counted ten times or more. This sequence joins TRBV29-1 and TRBJ2-2, with TRBD1 identical over 7 bases. Germline-derived CDR1 and CDR2 are SQVTM and ANQGSEA. Unmatched junction bases numbered 5, after V lost 4 bases and J lost 6 bases. This CDR3 is built from 13 residues. The CDR3 DNA reads TGCAGCGTTGGCCTCGACAGGGCCGGGGAGCTGTTTTTT. Residues: CSVGLDRAGELFF.

This clonotype came up a few times. The chain combines TRBV28 with TRBJ1-1; tentatively, D is TRBD1 (6 bases). Germline loops: CDR1 MDHEN, CDR2 SYDVKM. There are 12 residues in the CDR3. V was clipped by 3 bases and J by 11 bases, with 13 bases between them. The DNA for the CDR3 is TGTGCCAGCAGTTTGGTCGGACAGCCGGCTTTCTTT. Its translation: CASSLVGQPAFF.

This clonotype was counted only a few times. The CDR3 sequence is CASSFRAVLYGYTF. CDR3 nucleotides: TGTGCCAGCAGTTTTAGGGCAGTACTGTATGGCTACACCTTC. V usage is TRBV28 and J usage is TRBJ1-2, with D hard to call. CDR3 length: 14 residues. Per the germline V gene, CDR1 is MDHEN and CDR2 is SYDVKM. V lost 3 bases to trimming and J lost 5 bases, with 13 bases between them.

This clonotype was observed a few times. V and J are TRBV11-3 and TRBJ2-4, with 10 bases aligning to TRBD1. From germline, CDR1 is SGHNT and CDR2 YENEEA. J lost 1 base, V lost 5 bases, and 5 bases had no gene match. This CDR3 region has 16 residues. This CDR3 reads CASSPGTGEAKNIQYF. DNA of the CDR3: TGTGCCAGCAGCCCCGGGACAGGGGAGGCCAAAAACATTCAGTACTTC.

The chain couples TRBV5-1 to TRBJ1-1, with D uncertain. In germline, CDR1 is SGHRS, CDR2 YFSETQ. There are 15 residues in the CDR3. Trimming pared 4 bases from V and 2 bases from J, leaving 15 bases between. The DNA of the CDR3 is TGCGCCAGCAGCGCCACAAGCGTCCGCAACACTGAAGCTTTCTTT. As protein: CASSATSVRNTEAFF.

The V call is TRBV5-1, the J call TRBJ2-1; TRBD1 aligns across 8 bases. CDR1 is SGHRS, CDR2 YFSETQ, per germline. The CDR3 sequence is 14 residues long. Germline trimming cut 0 bases from V and 6 bases from J; bases unmatched to any gene: 2. The CDR3 is CASSLEGTGNEQFF. CDR3 DNA sequence: TGCGCCAGCAGCTTGGAGGGGACAGGCAATGAGCAGTTCTTC. The full variable domain, with the rest looked up from reference TRBV5-1 and TRBJ2-1, is KAGVTQTPRYLIKTRGQQVTLSCSPISGHRSVSWYQQTPGQGLQFLFEYFSETQRNKGNFPGRFSGRQFSNSRSEMNVSTLELGDSALYLCASSLEGTGNEQFFGPGTRLTVL.

This clonotype was seen a few times. V is TRBV28 and J is TRBJ1-1, with D unresolved. The germline gives CDR1 MDHEN, CDR2 SYDVKM. The V and J ends lost 6 bases and 4 bases respectively, with 15 bases between them. This CDR3 spans 14 amino acids. The CDR3: CASSPTQLGTEAFF. The DNA of the CDR3 is TGTGCCAGCAGCCCTACCCAGTTAGGCACTGAAGCTTTCTTT. The whole variable domain, remainder taken from reference TRBV28 and TRBJ1-1, is DVKVTQSSRYLVKRTGEKVFLECVQDMDHENMFWYRQDPGLGLRLIYFSYDVKMKEKGDIPEGYSVSREKKERFSLILESASTNQTSMYLCASSPTQLGTEAFFGQGTRLTVV.

This clonotype was detected ten times or more. The V call is TRBV28, the J call TRBJ1-2; D gene ambiguous. V lost 8 bases, J lost 7 bases, and 11 bases lay in between. Germline loops: CDR1 MDHEN, CDR2 SYDVKM. This CDR3 is built from 11 residues. For the CDR3, the DNA is TGTGCCAGCGGATTGGATTTTGGCTACACCTTC. Its protein product is CASGLDFGYTF.

This clonotype has ten or more counts. The chain links TRBV6-1 to TRBJ1-5; 10 nucleotides line up with TRBD1. The CDR3 runs to 17 residues. In germline, CDR1 is MNHNS, CDR2 SASEGT. Trimming cost V 6 bases and J 4 bases; bases outside gene matches: 12. The CDR3 here is CASSPRQGARQNQPQHF. In DNA, the CDR3 is TGTGCCAGCAGCCCTCGACAGGGGGCGCGTCAAAATCAGCCCCAGCATTTT.

This clonotype appeared many times. This chain links TRBV19 with TRBJ1-2; the D is unclear. There are 14 residues in the CDR3. V gave up 3 bases and J gave up 0 bases, with 8 bases separating them. Looked up from germline, CDR1 is LNHDA and CDR2 is SQIVND (reference sequence). CDR3 sequence reads: CASSIAQTNYGYTF. The DNA for the CDR3 is TGTGCCAGTAGTATCGCCCAGACTAACTATGGCTACACCTTC.

This rearrangement joins TRBV7-9 to TRBJ1-1, with a possible D match to TRBD1 (6 bases). The CDR3 totals 14 residues. Trimming cost V 6 bases and J 0 bases, with 11 bases left between them. In germline, CDR1 is SEHNR, CDR2 FQNEAQ (reference sequence). CDR3: CASSPTGLNTEAFF. The CDR3, as DNA: TGTGCCAGCAGTCCTACAGGGTTGAACACTGAAGCTTTCTTT.

The chain joins TRBV3-1 to TRBJ1-2; D is uncertain. The V and J ends lost 6 bases and 4 bases respectively, with 12 bases between them. This CDR3 is 13 amino acids long. Germline V lookup: CDR1 LGHDT, CDR2 YNNKEL (reference sequence). This CDR3 is CASSAGDVYGYTF. The CDR3, as DNA: TGTGCCAGCAGTGCGGGAGACGTCTATGGCTACACCTTC. Based on the CDR3 plus reference TRBV3-1 and TRBJ1-2, the full variable domain is DTAVSQTPKYLVTQMGNDKSIKCEQNLGHDTMYWYKQDSKKFLKIMFSYNNKELIINETVPNRFSPKSPDKAHLNLHINSLELGDSAVYFCASSAGDVYGYTFGSGTRLTVV.

This sequence joins TRBV12-3 or TRBV12-4 and TRBJ2-1; D might be TRBD2 (5 bases). V was pared by 10 bases and J by 4 bases, with 14 bases between. CDR3 length: 13 residues. The CDR3 protein is CATERPGYNEQFF. The CDR3 coding sequence is TGTGCCACCGAACGACCGGGGTACAATGAGCAGTTCTTC.

The chain combines TRBV12-3 or TRBV12-4 with TRBJ2-7; 7 bases line up with TRBD2. Germline trimming cut 4 bases from V and 3 bases from J; bases unmatched to any gene: 6. The CDR3 extends over 14 amino acids. The CDR3 loop is CASSWTGGGYEQYF. In nucleotides, the CDR3 is TGTGCCAGCAGTTGGACGGGGGGTGGCTACGAGCAGTACTTC.

The V and J genes are TRBV7-8 and TRBJ2-1; 8 positions match TRBD2. The CDR3 totals 16 residues. Germline trimming cut 2 bases from V and 6 bases from J; bases unmatched to any gene: 9. CDR1 and CDR2 (germline): SGHVS, FQNEAQ. The CDR3 region has the DNA TGTGCCAGCAGCTTAAGGACTAGCCGACACTCCAATGAGCAGTTCTTC. It specifies CASSLRTSRHSNEQFF.

This clonotype was seen repeatedly, ten times or more. V gene TRBV7-3 combines with J gene TRBJ2-4; 7 nucleotides line up with TRBD1. V trimming: 4 bases; J trimming: 8 bases; junction bases outside the gene matches: 5. CDR3 length equals 13 residues. Germline assignment: CDR1 SGHTA and CDR2 FQGTGA. The chain's CDR3 is CASSSGQTDIQYF. CDR3 sequence (DNA): TGTGCCAGCAGCTCGGGACAGACGGACATTCAGTACTTC.

This chain joins TRBV19 and TRBJ2-1; TRBD2 matches 14 bases. This CDR3 spans 18 amino acids. CDR1 LNHDA and CDR2 SQIVND come from the germline V gene (reference sequence). The J segment lost 7 bases and the V segment lost 5 bases, leaving 13 bases of the junction unmatched. CDR3 loop: CASSPGLAGGRAANEQFF. As DNA, the CDR3 is TGTGCCAGTAGTCCCGGACTAGCGGGAGGAAGAGCAGCTAATGAGCAGTTCTTC.

This clonotype occurred a few times. This sequence joins TRBV19 and TRBJ1-2; TRBD1 agrees at 7 bases. The CDR3 length is 15 residues. Per the germline V gene, CDR1 is LNHDA and CDR2 is SQIVND (reference sequence). V dropped 6 bases and J dropped 2; count of bases not matched to a gene: 9. The CDR3 loop reads CASRTGRSANYGYTF. The CDR3 coding sequence is TGTGCCAGTAGGACAGGGAGGTCGGCGAACTATGGCTACACCTTC.

This clonotype appeared a few times. The rearrangement uses TRBV28 and TRBJ2-7, with unresolved D. Germline V gene data show CDR1 as MDHEN and CDR2 as SYDVKM. The CDR3 extends over 11 amino acids. V was clipped by 5 bases and J by 5 bases, with 7 bases between them. The DNA of the CDR3 is TGTGCCAGCAGTCCCCGGCACGAGCAGTACTTC. Protein: CASSPRHEQYF.

V gene TRBV9 combines with J gene TRBJ1-6, with unresolved D. Germline CDR1 and CDR2: SGDLS and YYNGEE. Trimming took off 3 bases at V and 4 bases at J, with 11 bases between the two ends. This CDR3 has 15 amino acids. CDR3 coding DNA: TGTGCCAGCAGCGCAGAAGACGGGTATAATTCACCCCTCCACTTT. Translating it yields CASSAEDGYNSPLHF.

This chain uses TRBV6-5 with TRBJ1-6; the D gene is possibly TRBD1 (5 bases). Trimming removed 2 bases at V and 8 bases at J, with 16 bases between. Germline V gene data show CDR1 as MNHEY and CDR2 as SVGAGI. CDR3 size: 16 residues. CDR3 sequence: CASSYGDDSVDSPLHF. As DNA, the CDR3 is TGTGCCAGCAGTTACGGGGATGACAGCGTGGATTCACCCCTCCACTTT.

V usage is TRBV20-1 and J usage is TRBJ2-7; D remains ambiguous. Trimming pared 5 bases from V and 5 bases from J, leaving 10 bases between. The CDR3 spans 11 residues. Germline values: CDR1 DFQATT, CDR2 SNEGSKA (reference sequence). The CDR3 loop is CSAWGSDEQYF. CDR3 bases: TGCAGTGCTTGGGGTTCGGACGAGCAGTACTTC.

The chain is built from TRBV5-1 and TRBJ1-6; TRBD1 agrees at 7 bases. Germline-derived CDR1 and CDR2 are SGHRS and YFSETQ. Trimming took 0 bases from V and 7 from J; bases not matched to a gene: 4. This CDR3 comprises 15 residues. CDR3 sequence (DNA): TGCGCCAGCAGCTTGGCCGGGGGACAGAATTCACCCCTCCACTTT. Protein sequence: CASSLAGGQNSPLHF.